The 11 T cell receptor beta chains presented below share a single source sample, sequenced in a study of glioma-infiltrating T cells after dendritic cell vaccination. Measured with immunoSEQ multiplex PCR; TCRdb has only the in-frame clones, and not every one. The table lists about 64,000 clones, roughly four fifths of them singletons. The sample here was blood, taken before dendritic cell vaccination. These receptors were obtained from a human donor with glioblastoma.

The chain joins TRBV5-1 to TRBJ1-4, with D tentatively TRBD1 (5 bases). The V gene lost 4 bases and the J gene lost 5 bases, with 9 bases spanning the gap. The CDR3 contains 13 residues. CDR1 and CDR2 from the germline V gene are SGHRS and YFSETQ. Here the CDR3 DNA reads TGCGCCAGCAGCGCAGGGTCGAATGAAAAACTGTTTTTT. It translates to CASSAGSNEKLFF.

In this sample, this clone turned up a few times. The gene calls are TRBV30 and TRBJ1-4; 7 positions match TRBD1. V shed 3 bases and J 3 bases; nucleotides not matched to a gene: 7. This CDR3 is built from 15 residues. The germline V gene encodes CDR1 GTSNPN and CDR2 SVGIG (reference sequence). CDR3: CAWSWLTGSNEKLFF. The CDR3 DNA reads TGTGCCTGGAGCTGGCTGACAGGGTCTAATGAAAAACTGTTTTTT.

V gene TRBV19 combines with J gene TRBJ2-7, with D perhaps TRBD2 (6 bases). Trimming removed 2 bases at V and 6 bases at J, with 14 bases between. This CDR3 has 14 residues. Germline CDR1 and CDR2: LNHDA and SQIVND (reference sequence). The CDR3 nucleotides read TGTGCCAGTAGTATAACGGAGGGGAGAGGCGAGCAGTACTTC. It yields the protein CASSITEGRGEQYF.

A single count supports this clone. The V call is TRBV28, the J call TRBJ2-7; D gene unclear. This CDR3 contains 11 residues. From germline, CDR1 is MDHEN and CDR2 SYDVKM. V was shortened by 5 bases and J by 6 bases, with 8 bases between the two germline ends. The CDR3 sequence is CASSTPSEQYF. The DNA for the CDR3 is TGTGCCAGCAGTACCCCCAGCGAGCAGTACTTC.

The gene calls are TRBV7-8 and TRBJ2-7; 8 bases are a match to TRBD1. The CDR3 contains 14 residues. V shed 5 bases, J shed 9 bases, and the junction held 12 bases outside the gene matches. Germline V gene data show CDR1 as SGHVS and CDR2 as FQNEAQ. This CDR3 is CASSPGTGPWGQYF. The CDR3 region has the DNA TGTGCCAGCAGCCCCGGGACAGGCCCGTGGGGGCAGTACTTC. Full variable domain (rest looked up from reference TRBV7-8 and TRBJ2-7): GAGVSQSPRYKVAKRGQDVALRCDPISGHVSLFWYQQALGQGPEFLTYFQNEAQLDKSGLPSDRFFAERPEGSVSTLKIQRTQQEDSAVYLCASSPGTGPWGQYFGPGTRLTVT.

This clone was found once. The chain is built from TRBV6-1 and TRBJ1-2; the D gene is possibly TRBD1 (6 bases). V was pared by 4 bases and J by 1 base, with 16 bases between. The CDR3 covers 16 residues. From germline, CDR1 is MNHNS and CDR2 SASEGT. The CDR3 DNA reads as TGTGCCAGCAGTGGACCCGGGACACCAAATAACTATGGCTACACCTTC. It translates to CASSGPGTPNNYGYTF.

This clone was detected a few times. This is likely a read error, given that the CDR3 carries no conserved phenylalanine or tryptophan at its end. The DNA is omitted, as the CDR3 cannot be located on it reliably, and the CDR3 follows TCRdb's listing. The V and J genes are TRBV27 and TRBJ1-4; TRBD1, the table's D call, was not compared with the DNA. Termini included, the CDR3 measures 10 amino acids. Per the germline V gene, CDR1 is MNHEY and CDR2 is SMNVEV (reference sequence). Here the CDR3 reads CASGIDRVIL.

This sequence joins TRBV2 and TRBJ2-7, with 9 bases that match TRBD1. This CDR3 has 12 residues. CDR1 SNHLY and CDR2 FYNNEI come from the germline V gene. The J segment lost 4 bases and the V segment lost 10 bases, leaving 5 bases of the junction unmatched. The CDR3 region has the DNA TGTGCCATCTACAGGGGGCGTTACGAGCAGTACTTC. This codes for CAIYRGRYEQYF.

The chain combines TRBV28 with TRBJ1-3, with D perhaps matching TRBD1 (5 bases). The CDR3 is made up of 13 amino acids. Trimming took 8 bases from V and 0 from J, leaving 8 bases between them. Germline V gives CDR1 MDHEN, CDR2 SYDVKM. The CDR3 DNA reads as TGTGCCAGCTACGACAGCTCTGGAAACACCATATATTTT. This sequence encodes CASYDSSGNTIYF.

The V and J genes are TRBV27 and TRBJ1-3; TRBD1 matches 8 bases. This CDR3 contains 19 residues. Germline CDR1 reads MNHEY; CDR2 reads SMNVEV (reference sequence). Trimming took 6 bases from V and 2 from J; bases not matched to a gene: 18. The CDR3 DNA reads TGTGCCAGCAGCCTTAAGACAGGGGAGAGGTTTGAGGCTGGAAACACCATATATTTT. It is translated as CASSLKTGERFEAGNTIYF.

The rearrangement uses TRBV10-2 and TRBJ2-1; no reliable D call. Germline assignment: CDR1 WSHSY and CDR2 SAAADI. This CDR3 contains 14 residues. V gave up 7 bases and J gave up 7 bases, with 17 bases separating them. CDR3 nucleotides: TGCGCCAGCACGGGTAGCATCGTTCGTAATGAGCAGTTCTTC. Protein product: CASTGSIVRNEQFF.